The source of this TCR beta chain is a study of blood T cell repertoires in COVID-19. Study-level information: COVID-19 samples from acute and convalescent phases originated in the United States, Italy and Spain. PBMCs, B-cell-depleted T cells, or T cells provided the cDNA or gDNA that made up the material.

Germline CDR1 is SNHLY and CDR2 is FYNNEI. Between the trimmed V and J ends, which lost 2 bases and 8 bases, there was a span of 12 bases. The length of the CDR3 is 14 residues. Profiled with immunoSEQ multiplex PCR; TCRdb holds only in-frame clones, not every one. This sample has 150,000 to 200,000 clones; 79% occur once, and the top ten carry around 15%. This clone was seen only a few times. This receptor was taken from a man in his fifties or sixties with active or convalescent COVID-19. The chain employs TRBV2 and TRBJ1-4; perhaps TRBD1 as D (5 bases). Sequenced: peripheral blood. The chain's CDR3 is CASSEISGREKLFF. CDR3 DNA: TGTGCCAGCAGTGAAATCTCAGGGAGGGAAAAACTGTTTTTT.